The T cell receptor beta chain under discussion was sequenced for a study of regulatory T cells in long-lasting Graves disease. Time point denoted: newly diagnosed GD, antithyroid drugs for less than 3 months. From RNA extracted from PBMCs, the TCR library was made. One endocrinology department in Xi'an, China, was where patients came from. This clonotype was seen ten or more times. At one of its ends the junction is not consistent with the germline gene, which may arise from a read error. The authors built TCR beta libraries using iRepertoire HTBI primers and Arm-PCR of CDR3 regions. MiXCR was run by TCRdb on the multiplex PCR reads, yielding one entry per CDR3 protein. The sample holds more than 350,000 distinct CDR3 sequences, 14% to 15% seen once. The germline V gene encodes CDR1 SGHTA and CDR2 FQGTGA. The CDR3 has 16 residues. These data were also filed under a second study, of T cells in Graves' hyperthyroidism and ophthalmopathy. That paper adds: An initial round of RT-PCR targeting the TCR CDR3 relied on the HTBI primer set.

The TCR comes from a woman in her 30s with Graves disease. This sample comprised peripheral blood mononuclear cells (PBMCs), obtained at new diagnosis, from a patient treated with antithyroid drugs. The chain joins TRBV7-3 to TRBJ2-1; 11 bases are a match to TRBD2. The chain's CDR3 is CASSLTRLAGSNEQFF. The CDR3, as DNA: TGTGCCAGCAGCCTAACCCGACTAGCGGGATCTAATGAGCAGTTCTTC.